Listed here are 20 T cell receptor beta chains from one sample, sequenced in a study of shared clonotypes between healthy human individuals. The naive CD8 population came from CD45RO-negative cells selected for CCR7, without terminally differentiated effector memory CD45RA+ cells. The repertoire was sequenced with immunoSEQ multiplex PCR; TCRdb's copy has only in-frame clones and lacks some. The sample yields around 2.1 million clones, about 92% seen once. Source material: naive CD8+ T cells from PBMCs. These receptors were obtained from a man aged 18 to 30 in good health. Some clones in this sample may be carry-over from other donors' samples.

The gene calls are TRBV5-1 and TRBJ1-2, with D unresolved. Trimming shortened V by 0 bases and J by 2 bases, and 8 bases separated the two germline ends. The CDR3 consists of 14 residues. Germline V gene data show CDR1 as SGHRS and CDR2 as YFSETQ. The CDR3 loop is CASSLDVGNYGYTF. In DNA, the CDR3 is TGCGCCAGCAGCTTGGATGTGGGGAACTATGGCTACACCTTC.

This clone was observed a handful of times. This rearrangement joins TRBV7-9 to TRBJ2-6; D gene ambiguous. This CDR3 is 18 amino acids long. The germline V gene encodes CDR1 SEHNR and CDR2 FQNEAQ (reference sequence). V was clipped by 1 base and J by 0 bases, with 13 bases between them. In DNA, the CDR3 is TGTGCCAGCAGCTTAGATGGCGGTTCTTCCTCTGGGGCCAACGTCCTGACTTTC. Translating gives CASSLDGGSSSGANVLTF. The variable domain in full, completed from reference TRBV7-9 and TRBJ2-6, reads DTGVSQNPRHKITKRGQNVTFRCDPISEHNRLYWYRQTLGQGPEFLTYFQNEAQLEKSRLLSDRFSAERPKGSFSTLEIQRTEQGDSAMYLCASSLDGGSSSGANVLTFGAGSRLTVL.

The genes are TRBV7-8 and TRBJ1-5, with no clear D. The germline CDR1 and CDR2 sequences are SGHVS and FQNEAQ. The CDR3 contains 13 residues. V lost 1 base and J 6 bases, leaving 7 bases between the germline ends. CDR3 DNA: TGTGCCAGCAGCTTAGAATCGAGTCAGCCCCAGCATTTT. Translated: CASSLESSQPQHF.

This clone appeared once. V is TRBV7-9 and J is TRBJ2-3, with 8 bases matching TRBD2. The CDR3 loop spans 15 amino acids. Germline CDR1 is SEHNR and CDR2 is FQNEAQ (reference sequence). V dropped 1 base and J dropped 2; count of bases not matched to a gene: 2. This chain's CDR3 is CASSLGAGDTDTQYF. As DNA, the CDR3 is TGTGCCAGCAGCTTAGGAGCGGGAGACACAGATACGCAGTATTTT.

The chain combines TRBV19 with TRBJ2-1, with 8 bases lining up with TRBD2. This CDR3 is built from 15 residues. Per the germline V gene, CDR1 is LNHDA and CDR2 is SQIVND (reference sequence). The trim removed 5 bases at V and 8 bases at J, leaving 11 bases unmatched. The CDR3 region is CASSLQAGVLDEQFF. The CDR3 nucleotides are TGTGCCAGTAGTCTCCAAGCGGGAGTGTTGGATGAGCAGTTCTTC.

The CDR3 bases are TGTGCCAGTAGTGCCCTACAGAGTTGGAACACTGAAGCTTTCTTT. Amino acids: CASSALQSWNTEAFF. The chain carries TRBV19 and TRBJ1-1; D gene uncertain. The CDR3 is 15 residues long. V dropped 5 bases and J dropped 1 base, with 14 bases sitting between them. CDR1 is LNHDA and CDR2 is SQIVND in the germline V gene (reference sequence).

For this clone: The junction differs from germline at one of its ends, possibly a read error. The chain recombines TRBV7-8 with TRBJ2-1; TRBD1 matches 7 bases. Germline CDR1 reads SGHVS; CDR2 reads FQNEAQ. The CDR3 is 14 amino acids. DNA for the CDR3: TGTGCCAGCAGCTTAGGGCCAGGGGGAAATGTGCAGTTCTTC. Protein: CASSLGPGGNVQFF.

The chain recombines TRBV19 with TRBJ1-5, with 7 bases matching TRBD1. V trimming: 4 bases; J trimming: 4 bases; junction bases outside the gene matches: 7. Germline CDR1 reads LNHDA; CDR2 reads SQIVND (reference sequence). The CDR3 sequence is 15 residues long. The CDR3 DNA is TGTGCCAGTAGTACCCGGGGACAGCCAAATCAGCCCCAGCATTTT. Protein product: CASSTRGQPNQPQHF.

This chain joins TRBV7-9 and TRBJ1-2, with D perhaps matching TRBD1 (6 bases). The germline V gene encodes CDR1 SEHNR and CDR2 FQNEAQ (reference sequence). The length of the CDR3 is 14 residues. V lost 5 bases, J lost 8 bases, and 18 bases lay in between. The CDR3 reads CASSLGKGGDGYTF. CDR3 nucleotides: TGTGCCAGCAGCCTAGGGAAGGGGGGCGACGGCTACACCTTC.

This sequence joins TRBV7-3 and TRBJ1-1; D call uncertain. CDR3 length: 13 amino acids. V gave up 5 bases and J gave up 1 base, with 8 bases separating them. Per the germline V gene, CDR1 is SGHTA and CDR2 is FQGTGA. CDR3 nucleotides: TGTGCCAGCAGCGACGGGTCGAACACTGAAGCTTTCTTT. Protein product: CASSDGSNTEAFF.

The V gene is TRBV9, the J gene TRBJ1-3, with D possibly TRBD1 on 5 matching bases. Germline CDR1 is SGDLS and CDR2 is YYNGEE. Trimming removed 3 bases from V and 0 bases from J, with 13 bases in between. This CDR3 region has 16 residues. Written as DNA, the CDR3 is TGTGCCAGCAGCGGGGGACCCGAACCCTCTGGAAACACCATATATTTT. Amino acids: CASSGGPEPSGNTIYF.

The chain has TRBV29-1 and TRBJ1-2; TRBD1 might be the D (5 bases). Germline CDR1 is SQVTM and CDR2 is ANQGSEA. V was trimmed by 0 bases and J by 5 bases, leaving 7 bases between them. The CDR3 is made up of 12 amino acids. The CDR3 coding sequence is TGCAGCGTTGAAGATAAGGGGTATGGCTACACCTTC. Translating it yields CSVEDKGYGYTF.

In this sample, this clone turned up once. This sequence joins TRBV19 and TRBJ1-5; 11 bases agree with TRBD1. The CDR3 is 17 residues long. Per the germline V gene, CDR1 is LNHDA and CDR2 is SQIVND (reference sequence). Trimming cost V 3 bases and J 4 bases; bases outside gene matches: 8. The CDR3 is CASSMAPGDRGNQPQHF. The CDR3 DNA sequence: TGTGCCAGTAGTATGGCACCAGGGGACAGGGGGAATCAGCCCCAGCATTTT.

V and J are TRBV7-9 and TRBJ2-2; tentatively, D is TRBD1 (5 bases). Germline values: CDR1 SEHNR, CDR2 FQNEAQ (reference sequence). The length of the CDR3 is 16 residues. V lost 5 bases to trimming and J lost 5 bases, with 18 bases between them. CDR3 in amino acids: CASSPRAAPGTGELFF. The CDR3 DNA follows: TGTGCCAGCAGCCCCCGAGCCGCCCCAGGGACCGGGGAGCTGTTTTTT.

The V and J genes are TRBV7-8 and TRBJ1-2; D is uncertain. Germline CDR1 reads SGHVS; CDR2 reads FQNEAQ. The CDR3 extends over 15 amino acids. V gave up 5 bases and J gave up 4 bases, with 17 bases separating them. The CDR3 sequence is CASSMAPRAGYGYTF. DNA for the CDR3: TGTGCCAGCAGCATGGCACCCCGGGCGGGCTATGGCTACACCTTC.

This clone came up a few times. The chain recombines TRBV25-1 with TRBJ1-1; 8 nucleotides line up with TRBD1. V lost 6 bases, J lost 1 base, and 7 bases stayed unmatched. Germline V gives CDR1 MGHDK, CDR2 SYGVNS. The CDR3 is made up of 15 amino acids. The CDR3 spells CASSRYRGKNTEAFF. CDR3 DNA: TGTGCCAGCAGCCGATACAGGGGGAAGAACACTGAAGCTTTCTTT.

The chain carries TRBV6-4 and TRBJ1-4; the D gene is possibly TRBD1 (6 bases). The CDR3 consists of 16 residues. Trimming removed 10 bases from V and 6 bases from J, with 24 bases in between. Germline CDR1 MRHNA, CDR2 SNTAGT. The CDR3 loop reads CANPKGQGRKDEKLFF. In DNA, the CDR3 is TGTGCCAACCCTAAGGGGCAGGGGCGTAAAGATGAAAAACTGTTTTTT.

The chain uses TRBV11-2 and TRBJ2-7; D call uncertain. Trimming took 2 bases from V and 5 from J, leaving 25 bases between them. Germline V gene lookup returns CDR1 SGHAT and CDR2 FQNNGV. This CDR3 has 18 residues. The CDR3 DNA reads as TGTGCCAGCAGCTTACTTTTTTGGGCGGACGAAGGCCTCCACGAGCAGTACTTC. Residues: CASSLLFWADEGLHEQYF.

This clone has a handful of counts. Different DNA sequences within this sample yield the same CDR3. The chain is built from TRBV28 and TRBJ1-1; D gene unclear. The germline gives CDR1 MDHEN, CDR2 SYDVKM. V lost 3 bases and J 0 bases, leaving 2 bases between the germline ends. This CDR3 contains 12 residues. CDR3 nucleotides: TGTGCCAGCAGTTTCATGAACACTGAAGCTTTCTTT. Translation gives CASSFMNTEAFF.

This chain connects TRBV7-6 to TRBJ1-1; D is perhaps TRBD1 (6 bases). V was shortened by 1 base and J by 5 bases, with 14 bases between the two germline ends. Germline V gene sequence: CDR1 SGHVS, CDR2 FNYEAQ. CDR3 length: 15 amino acids. This chain's CDR3 is CASSLEGGATTEAFF. The CDR3 DNA follows: TGTGCCAGCAGCTTAGAGGGGGGCGCGACTACTGAAGCTTTCTTT. The whole variable domain, filled in from reference TRBV7-6 and TRBJ1-1, reads GAGVSQSPRYKVTKRGQDVALRCDPISGHVSLYWYRQALGQGPEFLTYFNYEAQQDKSGLPNDRFSAERPEGSISTLTIQRTEQRDSAMYRCASSLEGGATTEAFFGQGTRLTVV.